A single sample gave rise to the 26 T cell receptor beta chains below, sequenced in a study of blood T cell repertoires in COVID-19. TCRdb keeps only in-frame clones here, not all; method: immunoSEQ multiplex PCR. The sample holds roughly 250,000 clones, around 85% seen once. The sample consisted of PBMCs or T cells enriched from blood (not recorded which). Source of these receptors: a middle-aged woman with acute COVID-19.

The chain combines TRBV7-9 with TRBJ2-7; 7 bases agree with TRBD1. The CDR3 spans 12 residues. J gave up 6 bases and V 4 bases, and 3 bases lay outside the gene matches. Looked up from germline, CDR1 is SEHNR and CDR2 is FQNEAQ (reference sequence). CDR3 in amino acids: CASSSYRGEQYF. Here the CDR3 DNA reads TGTGCCAGCAGCTCATACAGGGGCGAGCAGTACTTC.

This rearrangement joins TRBV6-6 to TRBJ1-2, with D hard to call. V was clipped by 5 bases and J by 8 bases, with 9 bases between them. The CDR3 extends over 11 amino acids. Germline CDR1 MNHNY, CDR2 SVGAGI (reference sequence). The CDR3 DNA is TGTGCCAGCAGTCCAACGGGGGGCTACACCTTC. It translates to CASSPTGGYTF.

J is TRBJ2-1 and V is TRBV7-9; 12 bases match TRBD2. From germline, CDR1 is SEHNR and CDR2 FQNEAQ (reference sequence). The CDR3 covers 15 residues. The junction had 8 bases not matched to a gene; V was cut back by 7 bases and J by 7 bases. The CDR3 nucleotides read TGTGCCAGCACAATGGGCACTAGCGGGAGGAATGAGCAGTTCTTC. Translating gives CASTMGTSGRNEQFF.

The V call is TRBV6-5, the J call TRBJ1-1; D remains unclear. The CDR3 spans 14 residues. With 2 bases removed from V and 4 bases from J, the gap between germline ends came to 11 bases. Germline-derived CDR1 and CDR2 are MNHEY and SVGAGI. The CDR3 here is CASSYKMGGTEAFF. The DNA of the CDR3 is TGTGCCAGCAGTTACAAGATGGGAGGCACTGAAGCTTTCTTT.

The V and J genes are TRBV29-1 and TRBJ2-1, with 13 bases lining up with TRBD2. The germline gives CDR1 SQVTM, CDR2 ANQGSEA. This CDR3 region has 15 residues. J lost 4 bases, V lost 2 bases, and 2 bases had no gene match. The CDR3 reads CSVEWGLAGYNEQFF. CDR3 nucleotides: TGCAGCGTTGAATGGGGACTAGCGGGGTACAATGAGCAGTTCTTC.

V usage is TRBV7-9 and J usage is TRBJ2-1; 8 bases agree with TRBD1. V was pared by 2 bases and J by 6 bases, with 6 bases of the junction left unmatched. Germline V gives CDR1 SEHNR, CDR2 FQNEAQ (reference sequence). The CDR3 has 15 residues. CDR3 loop: CASSLFAGGLNEQFF. The CDR3 DNA follows: TGTGCCAGCAGCTTATTTGCAGGGGGCCTCAATGAGCAGTTCTTC.

The rearrangement uses TRBV19 and TRBJ1-2; TRBD1 aligns across 7 bases. CDR1 is LNHDA, CDR2 SQIVND, per germline (reference sequence). V trimming: 4 bases; J trimming: 6 bases; junction bases outside the gene matches: 5. This CDR3 is 13 amino acids long. The CDR3 loop reads CASSTTGTHGYTF. CDR3 in DNA: TGTGCCAGTAGTACGACAGGGACCCATGGCTACACCTTC. Filled out from reference TRBV19 and TRBJ1-2, the complete variable domain reads DGGITQSPKYLFRKEGQNVTLSCEQNLNHDAMYWYRQDPGQGLRLIYYSQIVNDFQKGDIAEGYSVSREKKESFPLTVTSAQKNPTAFYLCASSTTGTHGYTFGSGTRLTVV.

This clone occurred a few times. This sequence joins TRBV6-5 and TRBJ1-2, with a possible D match to TRBD1 (6 bases). The CDR3 totals 14 residues. Germline CDR1 MNHEY, CDR2 SVGAGI. Trimming took 7 bases from V and 4 from J, leaving 16 bases between them. The CDR3 nucleotides are TGTGCCAGCACCGAAGAACAGGGACCCTATGGCTACACCTTC. Translating gives CASTEEQGPYGYTF.

The chain recombines TRBV19 with TRBJ1-1, with D maybe TRBD1 (5 bases). Germline CDR1 is LNHDA and CDR2 is SQIVND (reference sequence). The CDR3 runs to 17 residues. Trimming shortened V by 4 bases and J by 1 base, and 19 bases separated the two germline ends. CDR3 nucleotide sequence: TGTGCCAGTAGTAACAGTGGAACAGGTCTTACGAACACTGAAGCTTTCTTT. Protein sequence: CASSNSGTGLTNTEAFF. Full variable domain (remainder filled in from reference TRBV19 and TRBJ1-1): DGGITQSPKYLFRKEGQNVTLSCEQNLNHDAMYWYRQDPGQGLRLIYYSQIVNDFQKGDIAEGYSVSREKKESFPLTVTSAQKNPTAFYLCASSNSGTGLTNTEAFFGQGTRLTVV.

The rearrangement uses TRBV2 and TRBJ2-7; 8 nucleotides agree with TRBD1. The CDR3 consists of 15 residues. V was clipped by 3 bases and J by 3 bases; unmatched bases: 7. The germline gives CDR1 SNHLY, CDR2 FYNNEI. The CDR3, as DNA: TGTGCCAGCAGTGATGGGGCAGGGGGCATCTACGAGCAGTACTTC. Translating gives CASSDGAGGIYEQYF. The entire variable domain, with the rest obtained from reference TRBV2 and TRBJ2-7, is as follows: EPEVTQTPSHQVTQMGQEVILRCVPISNHLYFYWYRQILGQKVEFLVSFYNNEISEKSEIFDDQFSVERPDGSNFTLKIRSTKLEDSAMYFCASSDGAGGIYEQYFGPGTRLTVT.

The chain couples TRBV12-3 or TRBV12-4 to TRBJ2-3; tentatively, D is TRBD2 (5 bases). V lost 6 bases to trimming and J lost 14 bases, with 21 bases between them. The CDR3 length is 13 residues. The CDR3 nucleotides read TGTGCCAGCAGAGCTAGCCGACTATGGACGGTGTATTTT. Its translation: CASRASRLWTVYF.

The rearrangement links TRBV15 to TRBJ2-1, with a possible D match to TRBD1 (6 bases). Germline CDR1 is LNHNV and CDR2 is YYDKDF (reference sequence). V was cut by 3 bases and J by 0 bases, with 12 bases left in between. The CDR3 contains 16 residues. CDR3 nucleotides: TGTGCCACCAGCAGGCAGGGGTCCTTCTCCTACAATGAGCAGTTCTTC. Translated: CATSRQGSFSYNEQFF.

This rearrangement joins TRBV6-1 to TRBJ2-7, with D possibly TRBD1 on 5 matching bases. V shed 2 bases and J shed 4 bases, with 6 bases lying between them. The CDR3 is 12 amino acids. From germline, CDR1 is MNHNS and CDR2 SASEGT. This CDR3 is CASSEQGYEQYF. The DNA for the CDR3 is TGTGCCAGCAGTGAACAGGGATACGAGCAGTACTTC.

The V call is TRBV2, the J call TRBJ2-4; D unresolved. The CDR3 covers 14 residues. Germline V gene data show CDR1 as SNHLY and CDR2 as FYNNEI. With 6 bases removed from V and 0 bases from J, the gap between germline ends came to 9 bases. CDR3 sequence (DNA): TGTGCCAGCAGGGCGGAACTAGCCAAAAACATTCAGTACTTC. Its protein is CASRAELAKNIQYF.

This rearrangement joins TRBV30 to TRBJ2-1, with a weak D call TRBD1 (5 bases). Germline V lookup: CDR1 GTSNPN, CDR2 SVGIG (reference sequence). The CDR3 has 12 residues. Trimming stripped 2 bases from V and 7 bases from J, with 9 bases between. CDR3 sequence reads: CAWSSQGNEQFF. DNA of the CDR3: TGTGCCTGGAGTAGTCAGGGTAATGAGCAGTTCTTC.

The gene calls are TRBV11-1 and TRBJ2-7, with 7 positions matching TRBD2. The CDR3 is 13 residues long. With V trimmed by 1 base and J by 5 bases, 2 bases remained unmatched. Per germline, CDR1 SGHAT and CDR2 FQDESV (reference sequence). In DNA, the CDR3 is TGTGCCAGCAGCTTAGGGACTAGGGACGAGCAGTACTTC. Translated, it gives CASSLGTRDEQYF.

The genes are TRBV19 and TRBJ2-1; 8 nucleotides match TRBD2. From germline, CDR1 is LNHDA and CDR2 SQIVND (reference sequence). The length of the CDR3 is 17 residues. Unmatched junction bases numbered 13, after V lost 3 bases and J lost 6 bases. CDR3: CASSISAAGEVFNEQFF. CDR3 bases: TGTGCCAGTAGTATTTCAGCAGCGGGAGAAGTCTTCAATGAGCAGTTCTTC.

This sequence joins TRBV2 and TRBJ2-2, with TRBD2 matching 7 bases. Per germline, CDR1 SNHLY and CDR2 FYNNEI. The CDR3 is 13 amino acids. V was clipped by 9 bases and J by 7 bases; unmatched bases: 8. Here the CDR3 reads CASRVTSSGELFF. DNA of the CDR3: TGTGCCAGTAGGGTGACTAGCAGCGGGGAGCTGTTTTTT.

The gene calls are TRBV5-4 and TRBJ1-1; D may be TRBD1 (6 bases). In germline, CDR1 is SGHNT, CDR2 YYREEE (reference sequence). The length of the CDR3 is 12 residues. The V gene lost 5 bases and the J gene lost 8 bases, with 13 bases spanning the gap. The CDR3 DNA follows: TGTGCCAGCAGTGTGGATAGGGGGGAAGCTTTCTTT. Protein product: CASSVDRGEAFF.

This sequence joins TRBV24-1 and TRBJ1-2; D is undetermined. Germline V gene data show CDR1 as KGHDR and CDR2 as SFDVKD. V gave up 2 bases and J gave up 0 bases, with 15 bases separating them. This CDR3 spans 17 amino acids. The CDR3 loop reads CATSDSGVGRANYGYTF. The CDR3 bases are TGTGCCACCAGTGATTCTGGTGTTGGTAGAGCTAACTATGGCTACACCTTC.

The chain employs TRBV2 and TRBJ2-1; TRBD2 aligns across 10 bases. The CDR3 consists of 16 residues. V shed 11 bases and J 0 bases; nucleotides not matched to a gene: 10. CDR1 is SNHLY and CDR2 is FYNNEI in the germline V gene. Written as DNA, the CDR3 is TGTGCCGTACATAGCGGGGGGTTAAGCTCCTACAATGAGCAGTTCTTC. Its translation is CAVHSGGLSSYNEQFF.

The genes are TRBV2 and TRBJ2-7; TRBD1 matches at 9 bases. With 5 bases clipped from V and 2 bases from J, the junction kept 7 bases outside the gene matches. The germline V gene has CDR1 SNHLY and CDR2 FYNNEI. The CDR3 consists of 15 residues. CDR3 loop: CASSNPGTGTYEQYF. Here the CDR3 DNA reads TGTGCCAGCAGTAATCCCGGGACAGGGACCTACGAGCAGTACTTC.

This CDR3 reads CASRTLRGGRGYTF. Written as DNA, the CDR3 is TGTGCCAGCAGGACCCTCCGGGGGGGGCGAGGCTACACCTTC. V is TRBV2 and J is TRBJ1-2; perhaps TRBD1 as D (6 bases). The germline CDR1 and CDR2 sequences are SNHLY and FYNNEI. Trimming removed 6 bases at V and 8 bases at J, with 19 bases between. This CDR3 spans 14 amino acids. Combining the CDR3 with reference TRBV2 and TRBJ1-2 gives the whole variable domain EPEVTQTPSHQVTQMGQEVILRCVPISNHLYFYWYRQILGQKVEFLVSFYNNEISEKSEIFDDQFSVERPDGSNFTLKIRSTKLEDSAMYFCASRTLRGGRGYTFGSGTRLTVV.

This sequence joins TRBV6-1 and TRBJ2-7; tentatively, D is TRBD2 (5 bases). The CDR3 is 13 residues long. Germline CDR1 and CDR2: MNHNS and SASEGT. V was cut by 4 bases and J by 2 bases, with 9 bases left in between. The CDR3 sequence is CASSVSETYEQYF. CDR3 nucleotides: TGTGCCAGCAGTGTTAGCGAAACCTACGAGCAGTACTTC.

J is TRBJ2-5 and V is TRBV7-9; no firm D call. The CDR3 spans 11 residues. Germline lookup yields CDR1 SEHNR and CDR2 FQNEAQ (reference sequence). V was shortened by 4 bases and J by 2 bases, with 2 bases between the two germline ends. Written as DNA, the CDR3 is TGTGCCAGCAGCTCGCAAGAGACCCAGTACTTC. Translating gives CASSSQETQYF.

The CDR3 bases are TGCAGCGTTAATTATGGACAGGGGCACTACGAGCAGTACTTC. It yields the protein CSVNYGQGHYEQYF. The V gene is TRBV29-1, the J gene TRBJ2-7, with 9 nucleotides matching TRBD1. CDR1 is SQVTM and CDR2 is ANQGSEA in the germline V gene. With V trimmed by 5 bases and J by 3 bases, 8 bases remained unmatched. This CDR3 is built from 14 residues.